The 5 T cell receptor beta chains below were found in one sample sequenced in a study of shared T cell receptors in the human thymus. Assay used: immunoSEQ multiplex PCR; TCRdb lists only in-frame clones, some missing. The sample contains almost 550,000 clones, 78% of which appear only once. In addition, the sample was reused for a study of human thymus T cells.

Sequencing was performed on thymocytes. These receptors originate from a boy in the first two years of life with a congenital heart defect.

The chain combines TRBV25-1 with TRBJ2-3; 8 bases are a match to TRBD2. The CDR3 runs 16 residues. The V gene's germline CDR1 is MGHDK and CDR2 SYGVNS. V lost 4 bases, J lost 5 bases, and 11 bases stayed unmatched. This chain's CDR3 is CASSVGGGRRKDTQYF. Here the CDR3 DNA reads TGTGCCAGCAGTGTTGGGGGCGGGAGGAGGAAAGATACGCAGTATTTT.

The rearrangement links TRBV2 to TRBJ2-7; 7 nucleotides align to TRBD1. The V and J ends lost 6 bases and 0 bases, in that order; junction bases with no gene match: 8. This CDR3 contains 15 residues. In germline, CDR1 is SNHLY, CDR2 FYNNEI. CDR3 amino acids: CASSEPGQSSYEQYF. The CDR3, as DNA: TGTGCCAGCAGCGAACCGGGACAGAGCTCCTACGAGCAGTACTTC.

This sequence joins TRBV13 and TRBJ2-2; D is ambiguous. From germline, CDR1 is PRHDT and CDR2 FYEKMQ (reference sequence). Trimming left V 4 bases short and J 8 bases short, with 5 bases between. CDR3 length equals 11 residues. As DNA, the CDR3 is TGTGCCAGCAGCTACTATGGGGAGCTGTTTTTT. It specifies CASSYYGELFF.

The gene calls are TRBV6-6 and TRBJ2-2, with TRBD2 identical over 8 bases. This CDR3 spans 16 amino acids. The V gene end was trimmed by 0 bases and the J gene end by 4 bases; junction bases not matched to a gene: 4. Germline V gene sequence: CDR1 MNHNY, CDR2 SVGAGI (reference sequence). The CDR3 reads CASSYSGTRSTGELFF. CDR3 coding DNA: TGTGCCAGCAGTTACTCCGGGACTAGGAGCACCGGGGAGCTGTTTTTT.

V gene TRBV4-1 combines with J gene TRBJ2-7; D possibly corresponds to TRBD2 (5 bases). Germline V gene sequence: CDR1 MGHRA, CDR2 YSYEKL. Trimming left V 3 bases short and J 1 base short, with 19 bases between. The CDR3 length is 17 residues. CDR3 sequence reads: CASSHRFPGYFSYEQYF. The CDR3 nucleotides read TGCGCCAGCAGCCATAGGTTCCCGGGGTACTTTTCCTACGAGCAGTACTTC.